A single sample is the source of the 15 T cell receptor beta chains below, sequenced in a study of blood T cell repertoires in COVID-19. Method: immunoSEQ multiplex PCR; TCRdb's copy keeps in-frame clones and lacks some. The sample contains 63,000 or so clones, 80% to 90% of which appear only once. The sequenced sample was peripheral blood. The receptors shown here come from a human donor in a cohort sampled during active COVID-19.

The chain links TRBV28 to TRBJ1-2; D call uncertain. Germline V CDR1 and CDR2: MDHEN, SYDVKM. V lost 2 bases to trimming and J lost 14 bases, with 12 bases between them. CDR3 size: 11 residues. CDR3 sequence reads: CASSLAESCTF. Here the CDR3 DNA reads TGTGCCAGCAGTTTAGCAGAATCTTGTACCTTC.

The chain recombines TRBV28 with TRBJ2-7; a weak D match, TRBD2 (5 bases). Trimming removed 4 bases from V and 0 bases from J, with 13 bases in between. CDR1 and CDR2 from the germline V gene are MDHEN and SYDVKM. This CDR3 comprises 15 residues. The CDR3 nucleotides read TGTGCCAGCAGTTCTAGCTCCCTTAACTCCTACGAGCAGTACTTC. Its translation: CASSSSSLNSYEQYF.

CDR3: CASSRVTGVSNQPQHF. The CDR3 DNA follows: TGTGCCAGCAGCCGGGTGACAGGGGTCAGCAATCAGCCCCAGCATTTT. The J gene is TRBJ1-5, the V gene TRBV14; TRBD1 agrees at 8 bases. In germline, CDR1 is SGHDN, CDR2 FVKESK. V lost 4 bases, J lost 1 base, and 6 bases stayed unmatched. There are 16 residues in the CDR3.

This clone was detected only once. The rearrangement joins TRBV11-2 to TRBJ1-2; possibly TRBD1 for D (6 bases). The V gene's germline CDR1 is SGHAT and CDR2 FQNNGV. The CDR3 spans 15 residues. Trimming pared 5 bases from V and 4 bases from J, leaving 17 bases between. CDR3 DNA: TGTGCCAGCAGCCTGGACAGAAGGTCTCTCTATGGCTACACCTTC. This translates into CASSLDRRSLYGYTF. Drawing the rest from reference TRBV11-2 and TRBJ1-2, the complete variable domain is EAGVAQSPRYKIIEKRQSVAFWCNPISGHATLYWYQQILGQGPKLLIQFQNNGVVDDSQLPKDRFSAERLKGVDSTLKIQPAKLEDSAVYLCASSLDRRSLYGYTFGSGTRLTVV.

V and J are TRBV11-1 and TRBJ2-7, with D perhaps matching TRBD2 (6 bases). The length of the CDR3 is 12 residues. Germline V gene lookup returns CDR1 SGHAT and CDR2 FQDESV (reference sequence). Trimming took off 5 bases at V and 7 bases at J, with 12 bases between the two ends. The CDR3 DNA sequence: TGTGCCAGCAGCCCGGCGGGGCGAGAGCAGTACTTC. Translating it yields CASSPAGREQYF.

This clone was seen a handful of times. The V call is TRBV11-2, the J call TRBJ2-1; the D gene is possibly TRBD2 (7 bases). CDR3 length equals 15 residues. In germline, CDR1 is SGHAT, CDR2 FQNNGV. The ends were cut back, 6 bases at V and 4 bases at J, with 16 bases in the middle. The CDR3 loop is CASRLRGGGYNEQFF. The CDR3 coding sequence is TGTGCCAGCAGACTCCGGGGAGGGGGGTACAATGAGCAGTTCTTC.

With respect to this clone: Within the sample, other DNA sequences also encode this same CDR3. The rearrangement joins TRBV6-5 to TRBJ2-7; 11 nucleotides line up with TRBD1. Germline V gives CDR1 MNHEY, CDR2 SVGAGI. Unmatched junction bases numbered 2, after V lost 0 bases and J lost 4 bases. This CDR3 has 15 residues. The CDR3 DNA is TGTGCCAGCAGTTACTCGGACAGGGGGCTGTACGAGCAGTACTTC. Translation gives CASSYSDRGLYEQYF.

The chain joins TRBV5-1 to TRBJ2-6; D is unresolved. V lost 5 bases to trimming and J lost 1 base, with 4 bases between them. The CDR3 is 13 residues long. The germline V gene has CDR1 SGHRS and CDR2 YFSETQ. CDR3: CASRTSGANVLTF. Written as DNA, the CDR3 is TGCGCCAGCAGAACATCTGGGGCCAACGTCCTGACTTTC.

This clone has a handful of counts. This sequence joins TRBV4-2 and TRBJ2-2; TRBD1 agrees at 7 bases. Germline V gene data show CDR1 as LGHNA and CDR2 as YNFKEQ. V was clipped by 1 base and J by 3 bases; unmatched bases: 5. This CDR3 has 16 residues. The CDR3 protein is CASSQGRDSYTGELFF. The DNA of the CDR3 is TGTGCCAGCAGCCAAGGCCGGGACAGCTACACCGGGGAGCTGTTTTTT.

A few counts support this clone. The chain couples TRBV28 to TRBJ1-5; 7 positions agree with TRBD1. Germline V CDR1 and CDR2: MDHEN, SYDVKM. CDR3 size: 15 residues. J lost 1 base, V lost 5 bases, and 5 bases had no gene match. CDR3 residues: CASSRRDRSNQPQHF. CDR3 coding DNA: TGTGCCAGCAGTCGGAGGGACAGAAGCAATCAGCCCCAGCATTTT.

V and J are TRBV27 and TRBJ2-1, with TRBD1 matching over 9 bases. V shed 4 bases and J 3 bases; nucleotides not matched to a gene: 1. Germline CDR1 reads MNHEY; CDR2 reads SMNVEV (reference sequence). The CDR3 loop spans 14 amino acids. The CDR3 reads CASSWDRDYNEQFF. The CDR3 DNA sequence: TGTGCCAGCAGTTGGGACAGGGACTACAATGAGCAGTTCTTC.

This clone occurred a few times. The V gene is TRBV5-4, the J gene TRBJ2-2; 7 bases match TRBD2. The length of the CDR3 is 14 residues. CDR1 and CDR2 (germline): SGHNT, YYREEE (reference sequence). Trimming cost V 4 bases and J 1 base; bases outside gene matches: 1. The CDR3 loop reads CASSGGGNTGELFF. As DNA, the CDR3 is TGTGCCAGCAGCGGCGGGGGGAACACCGGGGAGCTGTTTTTT.

The chain has TRBV6-2 or TRBV6-3 and TRBJ2-7, with D possibly matching TRBD1 (6 bases). Trimming took off 4 bases at V and 2 bases at J, with 18 bases between the two ends. Per germline, CDR1 MNHEY and CDR2 SVGEGT. This CDR3 is built from 16 residues. The CDR3 loop reads CASSFSTPDSPYEQYF. The CDR3 DNA reads as TGTGCCAGCAGTTTCTCAACCCCGGACAGTCCCTACGAGCAGTACTTC.

V usage is TRBV30 and J usage is TRBJ1-5; a possible D gene is TRBD1 (5 bases). Trimming stripped 3 bases from V and 0 bases from J, with 27 bases between. CDR1 GTSNPN and CDR2 SVGIG come from the germline V gene (reference sequence). This CDR3 is 20 amino acids long. CDR3 loop: CAWSANIGDFSIYSNQPQHF. The CDR3 DNA sequence: TGTGCCTGGAGCGCAAACATAGGGGACTTCTCAATCTATAGCAATCAGCCCCAGCATTTT.

This chain joins TRBV11-2 and TRBJ1-2; a weak D match, TRBD1 (5 bases). Germline V gene sequence: CDR1 SGHAT, CDR2 FQNNGV. V was cut by 1 base and J by 6 bases, with 15 bases left in between. CDR3 length: 15 residues. The CDR3, as DNA: TGTGCCAGCAGCTTAGGAACAGGAACTGTCGATGGCTACACCTTC. Its translation: CASSLGTGTVDGYTF.